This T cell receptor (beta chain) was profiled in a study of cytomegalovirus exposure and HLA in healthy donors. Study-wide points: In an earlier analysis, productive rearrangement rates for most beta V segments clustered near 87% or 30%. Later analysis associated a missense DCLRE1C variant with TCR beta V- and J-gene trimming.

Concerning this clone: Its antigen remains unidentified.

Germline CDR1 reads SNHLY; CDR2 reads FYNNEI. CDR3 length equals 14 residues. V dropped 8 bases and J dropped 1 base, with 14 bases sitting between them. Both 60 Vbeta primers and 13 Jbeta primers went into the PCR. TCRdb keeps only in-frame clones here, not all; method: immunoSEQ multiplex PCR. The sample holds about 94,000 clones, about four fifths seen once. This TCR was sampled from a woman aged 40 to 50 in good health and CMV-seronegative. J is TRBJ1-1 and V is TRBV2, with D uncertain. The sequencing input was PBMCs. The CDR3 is CASSLRPGNTEAFF. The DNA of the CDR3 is TGTGCCAGCTCCCTTCGACCGGGGAACACTGAAGCTTTCTTT.